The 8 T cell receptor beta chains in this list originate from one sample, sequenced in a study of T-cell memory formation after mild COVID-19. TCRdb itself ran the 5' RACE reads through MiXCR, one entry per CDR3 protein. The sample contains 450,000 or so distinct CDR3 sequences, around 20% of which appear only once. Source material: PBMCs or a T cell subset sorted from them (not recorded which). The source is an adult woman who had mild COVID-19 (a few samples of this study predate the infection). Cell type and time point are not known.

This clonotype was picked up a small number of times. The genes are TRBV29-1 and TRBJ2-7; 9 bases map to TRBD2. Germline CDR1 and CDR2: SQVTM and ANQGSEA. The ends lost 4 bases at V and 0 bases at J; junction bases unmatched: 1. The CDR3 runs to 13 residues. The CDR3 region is CSVGGRVSYEQYF. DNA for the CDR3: TGCAGCGTTGGCGGGAGGGTCTCCTACGAGCAGTACTTC.

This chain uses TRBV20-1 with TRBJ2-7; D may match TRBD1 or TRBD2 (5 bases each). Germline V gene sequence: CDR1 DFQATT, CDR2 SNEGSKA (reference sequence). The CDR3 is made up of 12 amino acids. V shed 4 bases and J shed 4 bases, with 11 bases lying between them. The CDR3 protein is CSANRDGYEQYF. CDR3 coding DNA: TGCAGTGCTAACCGGGACGGTTACGAGCAGTACTTC.

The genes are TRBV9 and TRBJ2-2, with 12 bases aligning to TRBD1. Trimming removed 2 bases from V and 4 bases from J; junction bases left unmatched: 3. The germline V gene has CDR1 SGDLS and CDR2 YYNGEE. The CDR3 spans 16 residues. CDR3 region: CASSVGTGGTTGELFF. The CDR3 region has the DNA TGTGCCAGCAGCGTTGGGACAGGGGGCACCACCGGGGAGCTGTTTTTT.

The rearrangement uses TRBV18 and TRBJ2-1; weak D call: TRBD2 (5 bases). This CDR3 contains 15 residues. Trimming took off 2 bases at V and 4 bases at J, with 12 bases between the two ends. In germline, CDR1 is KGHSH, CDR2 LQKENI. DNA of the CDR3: TGTGCCAGCTCACCAGGTAGCGCTATATACAATGAGCAGTTCTTC. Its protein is CASSPGSAIYNEQFF.

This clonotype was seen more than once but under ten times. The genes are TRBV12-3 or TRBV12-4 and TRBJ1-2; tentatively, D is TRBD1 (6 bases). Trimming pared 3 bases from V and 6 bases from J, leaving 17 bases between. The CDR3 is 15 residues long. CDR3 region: CASSLYRQGLDGYTF. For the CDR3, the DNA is TGTGCCAGCAGTTTGTACCGCCAGGGGTTGGATGGCTACACCTTC.

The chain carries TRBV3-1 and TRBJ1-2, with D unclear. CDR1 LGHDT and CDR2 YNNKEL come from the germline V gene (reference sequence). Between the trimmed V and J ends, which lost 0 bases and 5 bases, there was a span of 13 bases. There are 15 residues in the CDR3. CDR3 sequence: CASSQDSALGYGYTF. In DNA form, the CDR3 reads TGTGCCAGCAGCCAAGATTCAGCCCTGGGGTATGGCTACACCTTC.

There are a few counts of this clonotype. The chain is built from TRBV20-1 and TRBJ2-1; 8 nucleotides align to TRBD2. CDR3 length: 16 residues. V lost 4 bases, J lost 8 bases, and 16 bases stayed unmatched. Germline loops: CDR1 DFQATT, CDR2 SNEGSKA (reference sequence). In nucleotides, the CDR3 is TGCAGTGCTATGGTGCGGGCGGGAGGCGGTATCGATGAGCAGTTCTTC. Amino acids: CSAMVRAGGGIDEQFF.

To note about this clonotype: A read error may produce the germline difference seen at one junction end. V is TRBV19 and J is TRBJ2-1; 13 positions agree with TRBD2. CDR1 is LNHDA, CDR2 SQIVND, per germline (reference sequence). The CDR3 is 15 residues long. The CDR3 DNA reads TGTGCCAGTAGTATAGATGCGACTAGCGGGGGGCCCGAACTCTTC. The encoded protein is CASSIDATSGGPELF.